One sample yielded the 4 T cell receptor beta chains listed below, sequenced in a study of blood T cell repertoires in COVID-19. The table came from immunoSEQ multiplex PCR; TCRdb's copy has only in-frame clones and leaves some out. The profile shows some 210,000 clones, around nine tenths of them singletons. Sample: peripheral blood. All receptors derive from a woman in her thirties or forties who had recovered from COVID-19.

CDR3 bases: TGTGCCAGCAGTTACGAGGGTGGGGGCAATGAAAAACTGTTTTTT. Protein product: CASSYEGGGNEKLFF. The chain has TRBV6-6 and TRBJ1-4, with D perhaps TRBD1 (6 bases). The CDR3 spans 15 residues. V lost 2 bases to trimming and J lost 5 bases, with 12 bases between them. CDR1 is MNHNY, CDR2 SVGAGI, per germline (reference sequence).

The gene calls are TRBV30 and TRBJ1-1, with TRBD1 as a possible D gene (6 bases). The CDR3 extends over 13 amino acids. Germline lookup yields CDR1 GTSNPN and CDR2 SVGIG (reference sequence). V was cut by 4 bases and J by 10 bases, with 19 bases left in between. CDR3 amino acids: CAWTTGPGPGAFF. CDR3 coding DNA: TGTGCCTGGACCACAGGGCCGGGTCCTGGAGCTTTCTTT.

V gene TRBV5-1 combines with J gene TRBJ2-2; D possibly corresponds to TRBD2 (6 bases). Germline-derived CDR1 and CDR2 are SGHRS and YFSETQ. CDR3 length: 13 amino acids. V was shortened by 6 bases and J by 5 bases, with 11 bases between the two germline ends. CDR3: CASNQEGTGELFF. CDR3 nucleotide sequence: TGCGCCAGCAACCAGGAGGGTACCGGGGAGCTGTTTTTT.

The chain has TRBV9 and TRBJ2-5, with D possibly being TRBD2 (6 bases). The V end lost 0 bases, the J end lost 3 bases, and 12 bases lay between the germline ends. The CDR3 is 15 residues long. Per germline, CDR1 SGDLS and CDR2 YYNGEE. CDR3 amino acids: CASSVAGGSKETQYF. The CDR3 nucleotides read TGTGCCAGCAGCGTAGCTGGGGGGAGTAAAGAGACCCAGTACTTC.